This T cell receptor beta chain was observed in a study of metastatic and nonmetastatic thyroid tumors. Study-wide points: Malignant thyroid tumors reportedly exceeded benign nodules significantly in TCR beta diversity, with the difference appearing in blood and tumor.

To note about this clone: The target antigen is unknown.

Source study methods: Clinicopathological groups of papillary thyroid cancer showed CDR3 differences that were used to build a distant-metastasis classifier. Via MiXCR, TCRdb re-called the PCR reads. TCRdb, not the original authors, processed these V and J calls. The data hold about 20,000 clones, with roughly 29% observed a single time. Patients were all untreated before their thyroid surgery. The CDR3 covers 14 residues. V was pared by 5 bases and J by 1 base, with 9 bases between. Germline V lookup: CDR1 LGHNA, CDR2 YNFKEQ. This clonotype was obtained from a male donor with papillary thyroid cancer or a benign thyroid nodule (not recorded which). Some clones in this sample may be carry-over from other donors' samples. The specimen sequenced was tumor tissue. The J gene is TRBJ1-5, the V gene TRBV4-2, with D maybe TRBD1 (5 bases). The CDR3 DNA is TGTGCCAGCAGCGGCCGGGACAGCAATCAGCCCCAGCATTTT. Encoded protein: CASSGRDSNQPQHF.